These T cell receptor beta chains were read from a single sample in a study of shared clonotypes between healthy human individuals. The method was immunoSEQ multiplex PCR; TCRdb's version includes in-frame clones alone and lacks a portion of them. The table lists some 2.1 million clones, about 94% of them singletons. The sample consisted of naive CD8+ T cells sorted from blood. The receptors were gathered from a man between 18 and 29 years old in good health. Each CDR3 is given with its conserved first and last residue. A D gene is named only where the DNA matches it firmly. Rows may omit the clone size; those that give it use once, few, many or a size class.

D,J,V,size,DNA,CDR3
NA,TRBJ1-2,TRBV27,once,TGTGCCAGCAGGTCGGGAATCGGGTATGGCTACACCTTC,CASRSGIGYGYTF
NA,TRBJ2-1,TRBV7-9,NA,TGTATTAGCGCCCACGCTTCCTTAGGGTACAATGAGCAGTTCTTC,CISAHASLGYNEQFF
TRBD1,TRBJ1-3,TRBV6-1,NA,TGTGCCAGCAGTGCATCACAGGGGGAAGGAAACACCATATATTTT,CASSASQGEGNTIYF
TRBD1,TRBJ2-7,TRBV7-9,NA,TGTGCCAGCAGCCGACCGGACAGGGAGTCCTACGAGCAGTACTTC,CASSRPDRESYEQYF
NA,TRBJ2-1,TRBV9,NA,TGTGCCAGCAGCGGAGGACCCCCTAGCCTACAAGATGAGCAGTTCTTC,CASSGGPPSLQDEQFF
NA,TRBJ2-6,TRBV4-3,NA,TGCGCCAGCAGCCAAGAGACAATTTTGTACTCTGGGGCCAACGTCCTGACTTTC,CASSQETILYSGANVLTF
NA,TRBJ2-7,TRBV28,NA,TGTGCCAGCAGTTACCGACCCGGATTGACGGGGGAGCAGTACTTC,CASSYRPGLTGEQYF
TRBD1,TRBJ2-7,TRBV7-3,NA,TGTGCCAGCAGCTTAATCGGGACAGGAACCTACGAGCAGTACTTC,CASSLIGTGTYEQYF
NA,TRBJ1-1,TRBV28,NA,TGTGCCAGCAGTTTGCCAGAGGGATTCACTGAAGCTTTCTTT,CASSLPEGFTEAFF
NA,TRBJ1-4,TRBV13,NA,TGTGCCAGCAGCTTATCTGGTCAACTGTTTTTT,CASSLSGQLFF
NA,TRBJ1-1,TRBV27,NA,TGTGCCAGCAGTCCGGTCTACGTTGGGGGGGTCAACACTGAAGCTTTCTTT,CASSPVYVGGVNTEAFF
NA,TRBJ1-4,TRBV5-6,NA,TGTGCCAGCAGCTTGAGAGGTGCGGAAGAAAAACTGTTTTTT,CASSLRGAEEKLFF
NA,TRBJ2-2,TRBV4-1,once,TGCGCCAGCAGCCAAGAGTACTACACCGGGGAGCTGTTTTTT,CASSQEYYTGELFF
NA,TRBJ2-7,TRBV19,NA,TGTGCCAGTAGTATAGATTCGAGGAACGAGCAGTACTTC,CASSIDSRNEQYF
TRBD2,TRBJ2-1,TRBV5-6,NA,TGTGCCAGCAGCTTTTTCGGCACTAGCGGGAGCGATGAGCAGTTCTTC,CASSFFGTSGSDEQFF
NA,TRBJ1-3,TRBV28,once,TGTGCCAGCAGTTCCCTCAAAACCCAGGCTGGAAACACCATATATTTT,CASSSLKTQAGNTIYF
NA,TRBJ1-2,TRBV6-5,NA,TGTGCCAGCAGTTACTCGACTGCGACTAACTATGGCTACACCTTC,CASSYSTATNYGYTF
NA,TRBJ2-7,TRBV10-1,NA,TGCGCCAGCAGCTCGGACAAACACCCCTCCTACGAGCAGTACTTC,CASSSDKHPSYEQYF
TRBD2,TRBJ2-7,TRBV29-1,NA,TGCAGCGTTGAACTCCGGGAGGGTACGTACGAGCAGTACTTC,CSVELREGTYEQYF
TRBD2,TRBJ2-1,TRBV27,NA,TGTGCCAGCAGTTCAGGGGTAGCGGGAAATGAGCAGTTCTTC,CASSSGVAGNEQFF
NA,TRBJ1-5,TRBV4-2,NA,TGTGCCAGCAGCCAAGTTGGGGACGGTGAGAATCAGCCCCAGCATTTT,CASSQVGDGENQPQHF
NA,TRBJ1-3,TRBV4-1,NA,TGCGCCAGCAGCCCCCCCTCTGGAAACACCATATATTTT,CASSPPSGNTIYF
NA,TRBJ1-1,TRBV5-1,few,TGCGCCAGCAGCTTGGCCGTGATGAACACTGAAGCTTTCTTT,CASSLAVMNTEAFF
TRBD2,TRBJ2-2,TRBV9,NA,TGTGCCAGCAGCGTAGCTACAGCGGGAGTTTCCGGGGAGCTGTTTTTT,CASSVATAGVSGELFF
TRBD2,TRBJ2-1,TRBV6-1,NA,TGTGCCAGCAGTGAAGCAGGACTAGCGGGAGTTGAGCAGTTCTTC,CASSEAGLAGVEQFF
NA,TRBJ1-5,TRBV9,NA,TGTGCCAGCAGCGCCCACGGCAATCAGCCCCAGCATTTT,CASSAHGNQPQHF
NA,TRBJ1-1,TRBV4-3,once,TGCGCCAGCAGCCAAGTACTGATGACAAACACTGAAGCTTTCTTT,CASSQVLMTNTEAFF
TRBD2,TRBJ2-1,TRBV2,NA,TGTGCCAGCAGACCCTCAACCGGGACTAGCTATTACAATGAGCAGTTCTTC,CASRPSTGTSYYNEQFF
NA,TRBJ2-2,TRBV28,NA,TGTGCCAGCAGTTTGACAGTTGTATACACCGGGGAGCTGTTTTTT,CASSLTVVYTGELFF
TRBD1,TRBJ2-5,TRBV7-8,NA,TGTGCCAGCAGCTTAACCGGGACAGGGGGCGGAGAGACCCAGTACTTC,CASSLTGTGGGETQYF
NA,TRBJ2-1,TRBV7-9,NA,TGTGCCAGCAGCTTCCGAGAGGGGGGTCAGAATGAGCAGTTCTTC,CASSFREGGQNEQFF